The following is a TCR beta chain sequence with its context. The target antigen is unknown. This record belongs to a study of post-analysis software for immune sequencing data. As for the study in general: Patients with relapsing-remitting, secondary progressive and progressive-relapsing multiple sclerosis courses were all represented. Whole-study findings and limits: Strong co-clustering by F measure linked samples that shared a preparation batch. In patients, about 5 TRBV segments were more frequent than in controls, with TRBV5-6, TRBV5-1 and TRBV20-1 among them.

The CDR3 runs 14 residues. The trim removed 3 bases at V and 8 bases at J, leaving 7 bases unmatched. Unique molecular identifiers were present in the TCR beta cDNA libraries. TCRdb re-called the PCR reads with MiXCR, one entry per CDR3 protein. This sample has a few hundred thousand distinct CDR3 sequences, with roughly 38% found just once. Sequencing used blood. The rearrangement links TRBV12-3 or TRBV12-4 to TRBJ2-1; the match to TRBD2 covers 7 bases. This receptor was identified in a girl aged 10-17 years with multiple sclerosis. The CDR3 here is CASSLGGVWDEQFF. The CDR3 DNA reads TGTGCCAGCAGTTTGGGGGGGGTGTGGGATGAGCAGTTCTTC.